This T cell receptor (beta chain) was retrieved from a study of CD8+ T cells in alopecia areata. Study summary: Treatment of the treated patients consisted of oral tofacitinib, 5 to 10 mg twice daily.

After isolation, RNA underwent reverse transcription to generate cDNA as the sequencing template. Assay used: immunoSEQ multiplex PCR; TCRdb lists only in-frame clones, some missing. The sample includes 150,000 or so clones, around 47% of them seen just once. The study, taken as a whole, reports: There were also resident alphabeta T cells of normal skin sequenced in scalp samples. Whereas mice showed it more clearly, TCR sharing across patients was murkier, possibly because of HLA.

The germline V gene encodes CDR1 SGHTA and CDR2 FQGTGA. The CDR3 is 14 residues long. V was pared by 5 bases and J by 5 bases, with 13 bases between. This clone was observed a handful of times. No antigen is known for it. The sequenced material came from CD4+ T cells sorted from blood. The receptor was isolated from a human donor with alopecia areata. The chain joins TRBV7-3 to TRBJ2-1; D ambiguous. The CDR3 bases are TGTGCCAGCAGCCCACTAACTGGCAACAATGAGCAGTTCTTC. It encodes CASSPLTGNNEQFF. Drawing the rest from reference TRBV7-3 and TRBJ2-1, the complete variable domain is GAGVSQTPSNKVTEKGKYVELRCDPISGHTALYWYRQSLGQGPEFLIYFQGTGAADDSGLPNDRFFAVRPEGSVSTLKIQRTERGDSAVYLCASSPLTGNNEQFFGPGTRLTVL.